This TCR beta chain was profiled in a study of cytotoxic CD8 clonotypes in ibrutinib-treated CLL. Study at large: After a median roughly 12 months on treatment (6 to 36), response samples were drawn. Findings of the study overall: Higher clonality was seen at ibrutinib response and a return toward baseline at progression. Clonality measured at baseline exceeded age-matched healthy donors, tracking circulating CD8+ T-cell counts.

CDR3 length equals 15 residues. CDR1 is SEHNR, CDR2 FQNEAQ, per germline (reference sequence). Trimming shortened V by 5 bases and J by 6 bases, and 19 bases separated the two germline ends. The intended depth for sequencing was 1 in 200,000 to 1 in 1 million T cells. The data were produced by immunoSEQ multiplex PCR, yet TCRdb's version contains in-frame clones alone and is incomplete. The table has about 84,000 clones, about 86% seen once; the top ten hold around 5.4%. About this clone itself: As yet, its antigen is unknown.

The TCR originated in a human donor with chronic lymphocytic leukemia. The chain employs TRBV7-9 and TRBJ1-2; D is unclear. Specimen: PBMCs, collected before ibrutinib treatment. CDR3 loop: CASSPLSRDSDGYTF. The CDR3 region has the DNA TGTGCCAGCAGCCCCCTCTCGAGGGATTCGGATGGCTACACCTTC.